Each of the 21 T cell receptor beta chains below was sequenced from the same sample in a study of CD8 T cells in Susac syndrome. Random hexamers primed reverse transcription of about 0.5 to 1 ug RNA. TCRdb reanalysed the immunoSEQ multiplex PCR reads using MiXCR and keeps one entry per CDR3 protein. The sample records under 95,000 distinct CDR3 sequences, about 95% being singletons. Sequenced input: CD8+ T cells from PBMCs. The receptor set was obtained from a human donor with Susac syndrome.

V and J are TRBV30 and TRBJ2-1; 11 nucleotides match TRBD2. The germline V gene encodes CDR1 GTSNPN and CDR2 SVGIG (reference sequence). The CDR3 is made up of 16 amino acids. Trimming took 2 bases from V and 4 from J; bases not matched to a gene: 7. As DNA, the CDR3 is TGTGCCTGGAGTCCTCTAGCGGGAGGTCTTTACAATGAGCAGTTCTTC. It yields the protein CAWSPLAGGLYNEQFF.

The V call is TRBV27, the J call TRBJ2-1; the D gene could be TRBD1 or TRBD2 (5 bases each). Germline V gene data show CDR1 as MNHEY and CDR2 as SMNVEV (reference sequence). V was clipped by 7 bases and J by 6 bases, with 10 bases between them. The length of the CDR3 is 12 residues. The CDR3 sequence: CASTPGTNEQFF. CDR3 nucleotide sequence: TGTGCCAGCACACCAGGGACCAATGAGCAGTTCTTC.

This chain joins TRBV2 and TRBJ1-1; D is unresolved. CDR3 length equals 14 residues. V shed 1 base and J shed 1 base, with 7 bases lying between them. Germline CDR1 reads SNHLY; CDR2 reads FYNNEI. The CDR3 region is CASSEVASNTEAFF. The DNA of the CDR3 is TGTGCCAGCAGTGAAGTGGCGTCGAACACTGAAGCTTTCTTT.

This clonotype was seen only once. V and J are TRBV5-6 and TRBJ1-2; D possibly corresponds to TRBD1 (5 bases). The CDR3 has 13 amino acids. Looked up from germline, CDR1 is SGHDT and CDR2 is YYEEEE. V was shortened by 3 bases and J by 5 bases, with 11 bases between the two germline ends. The CDR3: CASSSGTLYGYTF. CDR3 DNA: TGTGCCAGCAGCTCCGGGACCCTGTATGGCTACACCTTC.

V and J are TRBV29-1 and TRBJ2-3; TRBD1 is a possible D gene (6 bases). CDR1 is SQVTM, CDR2 ANQGSEA, per germline. Trimming pared 6 bases from V and 3 bases from J, leaving 19 bases between. The CDR3 covers 15 residues. Here the CDR3 reads CSVPTGTFATDTQYF. The CDR3 DNA sequence: TGCAGCGTCCCCACCGGGACATTTGCGACAGATACGCAGTATTTT.

The chain couples TRBV11-2 to TRBJ2-3; TRBD2 matches 11 bases. J was trimmed by 2 bases and V by 5 bases; bases with no gene match: 6. In germline, CDR1 is SGHAT, CDR2 FQNNGV. The CDR3 spans 16 residues. The CDR3 DNA reads TGTGCCAGCAGCCAGGTAGCGGGAGGGCCCACAGATACGCAGTATTTT. Translation: CASSQVAGGPTDTQYF.

This chain connects TRBV19 to TRBJ1-1, with 7 bases fitting TRBD1. This CDR3 region has 12 residues. The trim removed 4 bases at V and 7 bases at J, leaving 3 bases unmatched. Germline CDR1 reads LNHDA; CDR2 reads SQIVND (reference sequence). CDR3 sequence: CASSRDRNEAFF. The CDR3 DNA reads as TGTGCCAGTAGTAGGGACAGAAATGAAGCTTTCTTT.

This clonotype has a handful of counts. CDR3 protein: CASSYYQGGHEQYF. The CDR3 DNA follows: TGTGCCAGCAGTTACTACCAGGGAGGCCACGAGCAGTACTTC. The chain uses TRBV6-2 or TRBV6-3 and TRBJ2-7, with D perhaps TRBD2 (6 bases). V gave up 1 base and J gave up 5 bases, with 12 bases separating them. Germline V CDR1 and CDR2: MNHEY, SVGEGT. CDR3 size: 14 residues.

This clonotype has just one count. This chain connects TRBV20-1 to TRBJ2-3, with D unclear. Germline loops: CDR1 DFQATT, CDR2 SNEGSKA (reference sequence). The length of the CDR3 is 16 residues. V lost 0 bases, J lost 0 bases, and 13 bases lay in between. The CDR3 DNA reads as TGCAGTGCTAGAGAGCGCCAAATCGGCAGCACAGATACGCAGTATTTT. Its protein product is CSARERQIGSTDTQYF.

The V gene is TRBV5-1, the J gene TRBJ1-5, with 11 bases matching TRBD1. The ends lost 4 bases at V and 3 bases at J; junction bases unmatched: 3. The CDR3 covers 15 residues. Germline V gene sequence: CDR1 SGHRS, CDR2 YFSETQ. The CDR3 spells CASSPDRGLNQPQHF. The CDR3 DNA reads as TGCGCCAGCAGCCCGGACAGGGGGCTCAATCAGCCCCAGCATTTT.

The chain joins TRBV5-5 to TRBJ2-1, with 15 bases lining up with TRBD2. CDR1 SGHKS and CDR2 YYEKEE come from the germline V gene (reference sequence). Trimming at V came to 3 bases and at J to 6 bases, leaving 7 bases not matched to a gene. The CDR3 sequence is 17 residues long. CDR3 protein: CASSWGRTSGRGNEQFF. The CDR3 bases are TGTGCCAGCAGCTGGGGAAGGACTAGCGGGAGGGGCAATGAGCAGTTCTTC.

The V call is TRBV15, the J call TRBJ2-1, with TRBD2 as a possible D gene (5 bases). CDR1 and CDR2 from the germline V gene are LNHNV and YYDKDF (reference sequence). V lost 3 bases to trimming and J lost 7 bases, with 10 bases between them. The CDR3 has 13 residues. CDR3 in amino acids: CATSRPTRNEQFF. Here the CDR3 DNA reads TGTGCCACCAGCAGGCCCACTAGGAATGAGCAGTTCTTC.

This chain connects TRBV12-3 or TRBV12-4 to TRBJ1-5, with D unresolved. The CDR3 spans 14 residues. V was pared by 3 bases and J by 1 base, with 7 bases between. CDR3 sequence (DNA): TGTGCCAGCAGTTTTTCGGACAGCAATCAGCCCCAGCATTTT. The encoded protein is CASSFSDSNQPQHF.

The chain is built from TRBV7-6 and TRBJ2-7, with D maybe TRBD1 (6 bases). Germline CDR1 is SGHVS and CDR2 is FNYEAQ. V lost 0 bases to trimming and J lost 7 bases, with 10 bases between them. The CDR3 consists of 13 residues. The CDR3 nucleotides are TGTGCCAGCAGCTTAGCAAAAGGACAGGAGCAGTACTTC. Translation gives CASSLAKGQEQYF.

The V call is TRBV13, the J call TRBJ2-2; TRBD2 might be the D (6 bases). Looked up from germline, CDR1 is PRHDT and CDR2 is FYEKMQ (reference sequence). V shed 1 base and J shed 4 bases, with 10 bases lying between them. The CDR3 loop spans 15 amino acids. The CDR3 sequence is CASSLDLGGTGELFF. CDR3 DNA sequence: TGTGCCAGCAGCTTAGATCTCGGGGGCACCGGGGAGCTGTTTTTT. Filled out from reference TRBV13 and TRBJ2-2, the complete variable domain reads AAGVIQSPRHLIKEKRETATLKCYPIPRHDTVYWYQQGPGQDPQFLISFYEKMQSDKGSIPDRFSAQQFSDYHSELNMSSLELGDSALYFCASSLDLGGTGELFFGEGSRLTVL.

The genes are TRBV5-5 and TRBJ2-5; D is possibly TRBD1 or TRBD2 (5 bases each). The CDR3 has 13 residues. Germline CDR1 SGHKS, CDR2 YYEKEE (reference sequence). V lost 3 bases and J 3 bases, leaving 9 bases between the germline ends. The CDR3, as DNA: TGTGCCAGCAGCTGGGGGACGGAAGAGACCCAGTACTTC. It encodes CASSWGTEETQYF.

The rearrangement uses TRBV27 and TRBJ2-7; D perhaps matches TRBD1 (5 bases). This CDR3 comprises 14 residues. V was trimmed by 6 bases and J by 2 bases, leaving 14 bases between them. Germline CDR1 reads MNHEY; CDR2 reads SMNVEV (reference sequence). CDR3 loop: CASRPRDSTYEQYF. The DNA of the CDR3 is TGTGCCAGCAGGCCCCGAGACAGCACCTACGAGCAGTACTTC.

The chain uses TRBV7-2 and TRBJ2-1, with D unclear. Trimming removed 2 bases from V and 8 bases from J, with 4 bases in between. Germline loops: CDR1 SGHTA, CDR2 FQGNSA. The CDR3 consists of 11 residues. CDR3 in DNA: TGTGCCAGCAGCTTATTGCATGAGCAGTTCTTC. It specifies CASSLLHEQFF. Filled out from reference TRBV7-2 and TRBJ2-1, the complete variable domain reads GAGVSQSPSNKVTEKGKDVELRCDPISGHTALYWYRQSLGQGLEFLIYFQGNSAPDKSGLPSDRFSAERTGGSVSTLTIQRTQQEDSAVYLCASSLLHEQFFGPGTRLTVL.

The V call is TRBV7-9, the J call TRBJ2-1, with D possibly TRBD2 on 7 matching bases. CDR1 SEHNR and CDR2 FQNEAQ come from the germline V gene (reference sequence). The CDR3 has 16 amino acids. V was shortened by 5 bases and J by 5 bases, with 19 bases between the two germline ends. CDR3 region: CASSHWGGLANNEQFF. Here the CDR3 DNA reads TGTGCCAGCAGCCACTGGGGGGGGCTAGCGAACAATGAGCAGTTCTTC.

V usage is TRBV7-9 and J usage is TRBJ2-1, with TRBD2 matching over 12 bases. The germline V gene has CDR1 SEHNR and CDR2 FQNEAQ (reference sequence). The junction had 10 bases not matched to a gene; V was cut back by 5 bases and J by 8 bases. This CDR3 has 16 residues. The CDR3 coding sequence is TGTGCCAGCAGCCCTGCCGGCCTAGCGGGAGGGTATGAGCAGTTCTTC. Residues: CASSPAGLAGGYEQFF.

Written as DNA, the CDR3 is TGCGCCAGCAGCCAAGCTTTGGGGATGCTTGGTGAGCAGTTCTTC. Protein sequence: CASSQALGMLGEQFF. The chain carries TRBV4-1 and TRBJ2-1; D is unclear. Per germline, CDR1 MGHRA and CDR2 YSYEKL. V lost 1 base and J 9 bases, leaving 16 bases between the germline ends. The CDR3 is made up of 15 amino acids.